Below, 7 T cell receptor beta chains from the same sample are listed, as sequenced in a study of shared clonotypes between healthy human individuals (dated by TCRdb to 2020 to 2021). The method was the immunoSEQ multiplex PCR assay. Entries here come from immuneACCESS through TCRdb and include only in-frame sequences with V and J called. Some clones fail to appear in such tables; in the studies checked, an unresolved V gene covers under half of the shortfall, and the cause of the remainder is unknown. Here the sample has about 190,000 clones; 66% occur a single time. Under 11% of the sample lies in the top ten. Sequencing was carried out using memory CD4+ T cells sorted from blood. This sample's cell subset or site label indicates: CD45RA-negative fraction. These receptors were taken from a man aged 25-45 years in good health.

The CDR3 loop is CAWSGSSITDTQYF. For the CDR3, the DNA is TGTGCCTGGAGCGGGAGCTCTATCACAGATACGCAGTATTTT. The chain carries TRBV30 and TRBJ2-3, with D perhaps TRBD2 (6 bases). The germline V gene encodes CDR1 GTSNPN and CDR2 SVGIG (reference sequence). With 3 bases removed from V and 2 bases from J, the gap between germline ends came to 12 bases. This CDR3 has 14 residues.

This clone was seen just once. The J gene is TRBJ2-3, the V gene TRBV5-6; the match to TRBD1 covers 9 bases. The CDR3 runs to 14 residues. The germline V gene encodes CDR1 SGHDT and CDR2 YYEEEE. After removal of 4 bases from V and 5 bases from J, the junction contained 5 bases not matched to a gene. In DNA form, the CDR3 reads TGTGCCAGCAGCCTACAGGGGGCGAGAGATACGCAGTATTTT. Amino acid sequence: CASSLQGARDTQYF.

J is TRBJ1-4 and V is TRBV7-9; 9 nucleotides match TRBD1. The V gene's germline CDR1 is SEHNR and CDR2 FQNEAQ (reference sequence). V lost 3 bases to trimming and J lost 2 bases; unmatched junction nucleotides: 1. CDR3 size: 15 residues. The CDR3 bases are TGTGCCAGCAGCTTTGGACAGGGGACTAATGAAAAACTGTTTTTT. Its protein product is CASSFGQGTNEKLFF. Full variable domain (remainder filled in from reference TRBV7-9 and TRBJ1-4): DTGVSQNPRHKITKRGQNVTFRCDPISEHNRLYWYRQTLGQGPEFLTYFQNEAQLEKSRLLSDRFSAERPKGSFSTLEIQRTEQGDSAMYLCASSFGQGTNEKLFFGSGTQLSVL.

The rearrangement joins TRBV15 to TRBJ2-1; 12 bases match TRBD2. CDR1 and CDR2 (germline): LNHNV, YYDKDF (reference sequence). V lost 0 bases and J lost 8; bases outside the gene matches: 5. The CDR3 spans 16 residues. The CDR3 reads CATSRDPSGRGDEQFF. The CDR3 region has the DNA TGTGCCACCAGCAGAGACCCTAGCGGGAGGGGTGATGAGCAGTTCTTC.

This clone was detected once. The identical CDR3 is also encoded by other nucleotide sequences in the sample. The chain employs TRBV27 and TRBJ2-1, with D possibly being TRBD1 (5 bases). Per the germline V gene, CDR1 is MNHEY and CDR2 is SMNVEV (reference sequence). This CDR3 has 15 amino acids. The V end lost 2 bases, the J end lost 4 bases, and 12 bases lay between the germline ends. In nucleotides, the CDR3 is TGTGCCAGCAGTTTAGTCCAGGGCCCGTACAATGAGCAGTTCTTC. This gives the protein CASSLVQGPYNEQFF.

The chain couples TRBV5-4 to TRBJ2-5, with D unclear. The V end lost 0 bases, the J end lost 2 bases, and 8 bases lay between the germline ends. The CDR3 extends over 14 amino acids. Per germline, CDR1 SGHNT and CDR2 YYREEE (reference sequence). CDR3 coding DNA: TGTGCCAGCAGCTTGGCTCAGACGCAAGAGACCCAGTACTTC. Its protein is CASSLAQTQETQYF.

The chain joins TRBV7-9 to TRBJ1-4; D is undetermined. The CDR3 is 15 amino acids. Germline lookup yields CDR1 SEHNR and CDR2 FQNEAQ (reference sequence). Trimming shortened V by 4 bases and J by 0 bases, and 9 bases separated the two germline ends. The DNA for the CDR3 is TGTGCCAGCAGCTCGGACGGTGCAACTAATGAAAAACTGTTTTTT. This gives the protein CASSSDGATNEKLFF. Based on the CDR3 plus reference TRBV7-9 and TRBJ1-4, the full variable domain is DTGVSQNPRHKITKRGQNVTFRCDPISEHNRLYWYRQTLGQGPEFLTYFQNEAQLEKSRLLSDRFSAERPKGSFSTLEIQRTEQGDSAMYLCASSSDGATNEKLFFGSGTQLSVL.